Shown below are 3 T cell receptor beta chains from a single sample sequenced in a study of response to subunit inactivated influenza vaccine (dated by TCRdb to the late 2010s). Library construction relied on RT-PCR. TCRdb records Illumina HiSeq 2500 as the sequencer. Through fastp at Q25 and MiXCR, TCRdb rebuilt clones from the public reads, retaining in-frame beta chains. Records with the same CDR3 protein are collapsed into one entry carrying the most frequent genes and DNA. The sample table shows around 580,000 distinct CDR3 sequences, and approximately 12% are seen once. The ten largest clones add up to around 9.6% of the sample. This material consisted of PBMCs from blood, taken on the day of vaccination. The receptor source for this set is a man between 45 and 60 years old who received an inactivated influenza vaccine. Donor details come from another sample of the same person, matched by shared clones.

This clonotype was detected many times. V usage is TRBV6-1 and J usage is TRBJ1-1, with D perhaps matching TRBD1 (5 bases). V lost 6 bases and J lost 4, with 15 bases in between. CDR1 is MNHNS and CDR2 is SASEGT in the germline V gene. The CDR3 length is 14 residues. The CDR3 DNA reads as TGTGCCAGCAGGCGCCCCGGGGGGATCACTGAAGCTTTCTTT. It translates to CASRRPGGITEAFF.

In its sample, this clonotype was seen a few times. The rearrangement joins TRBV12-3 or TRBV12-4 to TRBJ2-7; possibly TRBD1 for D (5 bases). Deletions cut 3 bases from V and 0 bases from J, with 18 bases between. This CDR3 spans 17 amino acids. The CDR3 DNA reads TGTGCCAGCAGTTTTGGGTGGGGCGGTAGGAGCTCCTACGAGCAGTACTTC. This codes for CASSFGWGGRSSYEQYF.

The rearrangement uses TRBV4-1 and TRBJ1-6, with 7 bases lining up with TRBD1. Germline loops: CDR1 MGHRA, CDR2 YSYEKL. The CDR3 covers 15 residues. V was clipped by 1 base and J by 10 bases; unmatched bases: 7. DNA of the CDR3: TGCGCCAGCAGCCAAGGGGACAGTCGGCGCTCACCCCTCCACTTT. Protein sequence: CASSQGDSRRSPLHF.